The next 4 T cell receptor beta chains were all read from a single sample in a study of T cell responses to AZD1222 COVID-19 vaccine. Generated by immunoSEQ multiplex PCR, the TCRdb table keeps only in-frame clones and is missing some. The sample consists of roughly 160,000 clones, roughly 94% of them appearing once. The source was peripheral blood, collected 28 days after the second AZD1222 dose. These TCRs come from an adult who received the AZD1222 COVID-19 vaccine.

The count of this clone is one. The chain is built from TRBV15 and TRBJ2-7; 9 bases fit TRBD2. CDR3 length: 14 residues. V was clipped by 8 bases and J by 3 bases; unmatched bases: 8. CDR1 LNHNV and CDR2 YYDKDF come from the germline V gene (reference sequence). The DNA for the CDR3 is TGTGCCACCTCTTTAGGACTAGCGAGCTACGAGCAGTACTTC. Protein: CATSLGLASYEQYF.

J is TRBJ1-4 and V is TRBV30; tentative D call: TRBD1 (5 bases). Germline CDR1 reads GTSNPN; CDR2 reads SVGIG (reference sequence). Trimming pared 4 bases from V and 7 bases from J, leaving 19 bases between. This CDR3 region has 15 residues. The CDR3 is CAWNRGGRRVEKLFF. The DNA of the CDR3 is TGTGCCTGGAACCGGGGCGGCAGACGGGTTGAAAAACTGTTTTTT.

CDR3 residues: CASSADEDTQYF. In DNA, the CDR3 is TGTGCCAGCAGCGCCGACGAGGATACGCAGTATTTT. The J gene is TRBJ2-3, the V gene TRBV7-9; D not certain. Per the germline V gene, CDR1 is SEHNR and CDR2 is FQNEAQ (reference sequence). V was pared by 5 bases and J by 6 bases, with 9 bases between. The CDR3 runs to 12 residues. Based on the CDR3 plus reference TRBV7-9 and TRBJ2-3, the full variable domain is DTGVSQNPRHKITKRGQNVTFRCDPISEHNRLYWYRQTLGQGPEFLTYFQNEAQLEKSRLLSDRFSAERPKGSFSTLEIQRTEQGDSAMYLCASSADEDTQYFGPGTRLTVL.

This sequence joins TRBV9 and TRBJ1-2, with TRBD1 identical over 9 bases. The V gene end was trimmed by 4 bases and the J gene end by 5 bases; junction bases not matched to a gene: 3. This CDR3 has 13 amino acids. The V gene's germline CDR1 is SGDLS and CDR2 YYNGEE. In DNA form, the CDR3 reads TGTGCCAGCAGCCCGACAGGGGGGTATGGCTACACCTTC. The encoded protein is CASSPTGGYGYTF.